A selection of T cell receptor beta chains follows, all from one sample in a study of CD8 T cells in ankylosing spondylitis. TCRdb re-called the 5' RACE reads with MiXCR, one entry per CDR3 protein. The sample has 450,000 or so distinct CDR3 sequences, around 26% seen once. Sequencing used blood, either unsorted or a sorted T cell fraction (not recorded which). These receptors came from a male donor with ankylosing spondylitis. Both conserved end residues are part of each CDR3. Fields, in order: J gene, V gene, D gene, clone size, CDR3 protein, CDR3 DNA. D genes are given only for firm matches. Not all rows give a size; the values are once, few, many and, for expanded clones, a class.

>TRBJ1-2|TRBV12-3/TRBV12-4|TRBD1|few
CASSWGQTMNGYTF
TGTGCCAGCAGTTGGGGACAGACGATGAATGGCTACACCTTC
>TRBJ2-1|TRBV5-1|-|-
CASKLIVGNEQFF
TGCGCCAGCAAACTTATCGTAGGCAATGAGCAGTTCTTC
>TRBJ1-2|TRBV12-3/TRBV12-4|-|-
CASSLQANYGYTF
TGTGCCAGCAGTTTACAGGCTAACTATGGCTACACCTTC
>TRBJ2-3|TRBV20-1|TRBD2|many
CSASPMGLAMSTDTQYF
TGCAGTGCTTCACCTATGGGACTAGCTATGAGCACAGATACGCAGTATTTT
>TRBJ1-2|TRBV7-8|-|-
CASSPGGGAVAF
TGTGCCAGCAGCCCCGGAGGGGGGGCTGTGGCCTTC
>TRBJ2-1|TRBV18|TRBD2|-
CASSPRLAGGPITYNEQFF
TGTGCCAGCTCACCAAGGCTAGCGGGAGGGCCCATTACCTACAATGAGCAGTTCTTC
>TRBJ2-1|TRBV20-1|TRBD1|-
CSAEGDRDEQFF
TGCAGTGCGGAAGGCGACAGGGATGAGCAGTTCTTC
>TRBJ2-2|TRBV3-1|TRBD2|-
CASSQSRLAGATGELFF
TGTGCCAGCAGCCAATCAAGACTAGCGGGAGCTACCGGGGAGCTGTTTTTT
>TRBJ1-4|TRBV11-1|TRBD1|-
CASSLIKGRGLKASEKLFF
TGTGCCAGCAGCTTAATTAAAGGCAGGGGGCTTAAAGCGAGTGAAAAACTGTTTTTT
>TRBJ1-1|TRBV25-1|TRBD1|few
CASSEYSGQVNTAFF
TGTGCCAGCAGTGAATATTCCGGACAGGTAAATACGGCTTTCTTT
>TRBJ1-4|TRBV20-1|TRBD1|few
CSARHTGTANEKLFF
TGCAGTGCTAGACATACCGGGACAGCTAATGAAAAACTGTTTTTT
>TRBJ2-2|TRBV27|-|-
CASSLLSPPGAGELFF
TGTGCCAGCAGTTTATTATCGCCCCCCGGAGCCGGGGAGCTGTTTTTT
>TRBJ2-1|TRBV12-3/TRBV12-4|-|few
CASSRIGVINEQFF
TGTGCCAGCAGTAGGATCGGGGTGATTAATGAGCAGTTCTTC